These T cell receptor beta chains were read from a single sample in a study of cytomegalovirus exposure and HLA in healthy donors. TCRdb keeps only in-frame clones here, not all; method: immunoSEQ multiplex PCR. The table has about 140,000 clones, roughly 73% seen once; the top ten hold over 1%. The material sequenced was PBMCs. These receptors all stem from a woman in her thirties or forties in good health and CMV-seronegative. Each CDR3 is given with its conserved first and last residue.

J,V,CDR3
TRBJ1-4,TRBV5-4,CASSQGMGGHEKLFF
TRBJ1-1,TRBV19,CASTGLIPEAFF
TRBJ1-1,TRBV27,CASSSYGGGLDTEAFF
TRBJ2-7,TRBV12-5,CASGLVRDRSYEQYF
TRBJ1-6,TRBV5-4,CASSLLQQRNSPLHF
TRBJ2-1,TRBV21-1,CASSKARTSGVLNNEQFF
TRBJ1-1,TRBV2,CASVKEGEAFF
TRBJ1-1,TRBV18,CASSPLPDRGAFF
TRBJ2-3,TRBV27,CASSPGTGTDTQYF
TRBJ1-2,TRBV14,CASSSPGGLNGYTF
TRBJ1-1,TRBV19,CASSNEGAGFTEAFF
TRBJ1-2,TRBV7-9,CAGGAGGSNYGYTF
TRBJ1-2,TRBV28,CASTSLMRGYGYTF
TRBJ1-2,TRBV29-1,CSVYGDKNYGYTF
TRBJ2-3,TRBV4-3,CASSQDRGLAGGITQYF